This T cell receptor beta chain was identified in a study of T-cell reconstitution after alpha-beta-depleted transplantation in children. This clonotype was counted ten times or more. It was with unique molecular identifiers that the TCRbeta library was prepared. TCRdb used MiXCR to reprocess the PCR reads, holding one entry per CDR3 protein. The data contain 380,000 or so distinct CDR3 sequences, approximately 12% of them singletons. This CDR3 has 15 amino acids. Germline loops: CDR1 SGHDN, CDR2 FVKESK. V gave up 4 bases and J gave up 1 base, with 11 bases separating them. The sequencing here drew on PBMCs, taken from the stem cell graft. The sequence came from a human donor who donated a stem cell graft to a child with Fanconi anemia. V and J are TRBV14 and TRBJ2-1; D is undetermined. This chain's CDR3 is CASSPRVGSYNEQFF. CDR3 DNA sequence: TGTGCCAGCAGCCCCCGGGTAGGTTCCTACAATGAGCAGTTCTTC.